These 20 T cell receptor beta chains came from one sample sequenced in a study of OX40 agonist ivuxolimab in advanced cancers. Libraries were prepared by immunoSEQ multiplex PCR; TCRdb keeps only in-frame clonotypes and omits some of them. The table records about 33,000 clones, around nine tenths of them present only once. This specimen was CD4+ or CD8+ T cells sorted from blood, taken in a trial of the OX40 agonist ivuxolimab. All receptors come from an adult with an advanced solid tumor such as melanoma, head and neck, liver or kidney cancer.

This sequence joins TRBV11-1 and TRBJ2-7; 9 bases align to TRBD1. Germline-derived CDR1 and CDR2 are SGHAT and FQDESV (reference sequence). The CDR3 loop spans 12 amino acids. The junction had 2 bases not matched to a gene; V was cut back by 5 bases and J by 6 bases. DNA of the CDR3: TGTGCCAGCAGCCGGGACAGGGCCGAGCAGTACTTC. The encoded protein is CASSRDRAEQYF.

This clone came up a few times. The rearrangement links TRBV28 to TRBJ2-7, with D tentatively TRBD2 (7 bases). This CDR3 contains 16 residues. Looked up from germline, CDR1 is MDHEN and CDR2 is SYDVKM. V lost 7 bases to trimming and J lost 4 bases, with 23 bases between them. In DNA form, the CDR3 reads TGTGCCAGCACCCCACTGGGGGGCGGGAGAAGGTACGAGCAGTACTTC. This codes for CASTPLGGGRRYEQYF.

This rearrangement joins TRBV6-1 to TRBJ2-1, with 12 bases matching TRBD2. The junction had 3 bases not matched to a gene; V was cut back by 6 bases and J by 6 bases. The CDR3 loop spans 14 amino acids. The germline CDR1 and CDR2 sequences are MNHNS and SASEGT. CDR3: CASRLAGGGNEQFF. The CDR3 nucleotides are TGTGCCAGCAGACTAGCGGGGGGAGGCAATGAGCAGTTCTTC.

This chain links TRBV7-3 with TRBJ2-1; D call uncertain. Trimming stripped 5 bases from V and 0 bases from J, with 11 bases between. The germline V gene has CDR1 SGHTA and CDR2 FQGTGA. CDR3 length: 15 amino acids. CDR3: CASSLTSYSYNEQFF. The DNA of the CDR3 is TGTGCCAGCAGCCTGACAAGTTACTCCTACAATGAGCAGTTCTTC.

The chain uses TRBV4-3 and TRBJ1-1; TRBD1 matches at 8 bases. The CDR3 has 14 amino acids. Germline loops: CDR1 LGHNA, CDR2 YSLEER. Trimming took 4 bases from V and 4 from J; bases not matched to a gene: 5. The DNA of the CDR3 is TGCGCCAGCAGCCTCAGCAGGGGGCTCACTGAAGCTTTCTTT. The encoded protein is CASSLSRGLTEAFF.

The V call is TRBV5-6, the J call TRBJ2-7, with D possibly matching TRBD1 (6 bases). The germline V gene encodes CDR1 SGHDT and CDR2 YYEEEE. The germline V and J ends were trimmed by 3 bases and 6 bases, with 10 bases remaining between them. The CDR3 has 12 amino acids. CDR3 amino acids: CASSWGQVEQYF. CDR3 nucleotides: TGTGCCAGCAGCTGGGGACAAGTCGAGCAGTACTTC.

DNA of the CDR3: TGTGCCAGCAGCTTAACCTCAGGAGGCACAGATACGCAGTATTTT. It is translated as CASSLTSGGTDTQYF. This sequence joins TRBV7-2 and TRBJ2-3; D remains ambiguous. Trimming shortened V by 2 bases and J by 1 base, and 10 bases separated the two germline ends. Germline V lookup: CDR1 SGHTA, CDR2 FQGNSA. The CDR3 consists of 15 residues.

The chain links TRBV15 to TRBJ1-1; unclear D gene. CDR3 length: 12 residues. Trimming took off 6 bases at V and 0 bases at J, with 5 bases between the two ends. Germline V gene sequence: CDR1 LNHNV, CDR2 YYDKDF (reference sequence). The CDR3 loop reads CATSLLNTEAFF. CDR3 sequence (DNA): TGTGCCACCAGTTTATTGAACACTGAAGCTTTCTTT.

This rearrangement joins TRBV18 to TRBJ1-5; possible D gene TRBD1, 6 bases. V lost 4 bases to trimming and J lost 4 bases, with 11 bases between them. The CDR3 extends over 14 amino acids. Looked up from germline, CDR1 is KGHSH and CDR2 is LQKENI. The CDR3 spells CASSQAQGNQPQHF. Written as DNA, the CDR3 is TGTGCCAGCTCACAAGCCCAGGGGAATCAGCCCCAGCATTTT.

This chain joins TRBV6-5 and TRBJ1-1; D might be TRBD1 (6 bases). Germline CDR1 and CDR2: MNHEY and SVGAGI. V gave up 6 bases and J gave up 1 base, with 12 bases separating them. The CDR3 runs to 14 residues. This CDR3 is CASRRDNSNTEAFF. DNA of the CDR3: TGTGCCAGCAGGAGGGACAATTCGAACACTGAAGCTTTCTTT.

The chain recombines TRBV11-2 with TRBJ2-1; a possible D gene is TRBD1 (5 bases). Trimming cost V 5 bases and J 0 bases, with 11 bases left between them. Germline assignment: CDR1 SGHAT and CDR2 FQNNGV. The CDR3 has 15 residues. The CDR3 region has the DNA TGTGCCAGCAGCCAGACAGTCAGCTCCTACAATGAGCAGTTCTTC. Protein product: CASSQTVSSYNEQFF.

V and J are TRBV5-1 and TRBJ1-5, with D possibly matching TRBD1 (6 bases). V dropped 4 bases and J dropped 6 bases, with 17 bases sitting between them. The CDR3 consists of 15 residues. The germline V gene has CDR1 SGHRS and CDR2 YFSETQ. The CDR3 DNA reads as TGCGCCAGCAGCCCCAACACAGGGACGAGTCAGCCCCAGCATTTT. Residues: CASSPNTGTSQPQHF.

The chain couples TRBV7-2 to TRBJ1-4; D perhaps matches TRBD1 (6 bases). V shed 5 bases and J shed 7 bases, with 11 bases lying between them. This CDR3 has 13 residues. The germline CDR1 and CDR2 sequences are SGHTA and FQGNSA. The CDR3 DNA is TGTGCCAGCAGCCAGGGAGGGGGTGAAAAACTGTTTTTT. It is translated as CASSQGGGEKLFF.

The chain recombines TRBV6-1 with TRBJ1-1; maybe TRBD1 (6 bases). CDR1 and CDR2 (germline): MNHNS, SASEGT. This CDR3 is built from 12 residues. Deletions cut 4 bases from V and 11 bases from J, with 14 bases between. The CDR3 nucleotides read TGTGCCAGCAGTGCCGGGGGCAGTGACGCTTTCTTT. Its protein is CASSAGGSDAFF.

This sequence joins TRBV9 and TRBJ2-1; D call uncertain. V lost 3 bases and J lost 3, with 13 bases in between. Germline CDR1 is SGDLS and CDR2 is YYNGEE. CDR3 length: 15 residues. The CDR3 here is CASSAHPGLYNEQFF. The CDR3 region has the DNA TGTGCCAGCAGCGCCCACCCGGGCCTCTACAATGAGCAGTTCTTC.

The chain joins TRBV15 to TRBJ2-2, with TRBD1 matching 9 bases. Germline CDR1 LNHNV, CDR2 YYDKDF (reference sequence). Trimming at V came to 0 bases and at J to 5 bases, leaving 1 base not matched to a gene. The CDR3 runs 15 residues. The CDR3 region has the DNA TGTGCCACCAGCAGAGAACAGGGGGCGACCGGGGAGCTGTTTTTT. Its protein is CATSREQGATGELFF.

This clone was counted a single time. The CDR3 loop reads CASTTSSGGASYTDTQYF. In DNA, the CDR3 is TGTGCCAGCACCACCTCTAGCGGGGGGGCCTCTTACACAGATACGCAGTATTTT. This rearrangement joins TRBV2 to TRBJ2-3; 12 nucleotides match TRBD2. This CDR3 comprises 18 residues. J gave up 2 bases and V 7 bases, and 13 bases lay outside the gene matches. CDR1 is SNHLY and CDR2 is FYNNEI in the germline V gene.

This chain uses TRBV6-1 with TRBJ2-2, with TRBD1 matching 12 bases. This CDR3 is built from 16 residues. Germline CDR1 MNHNS, CDR2 SASEGT. V was clipped by 2 bases and J by 8 bases; unmatched bases: 6. The CDR3: CASSESGQGASGELFF. In nucleotides, the CDR3 is TGTGCCAGCAGTGAATCGGGACAGGGGGCGTCAGGGGAGCTGTTTTTT.

CDR3 residues: CASSPGQGFAEAFF. The CDR3 DNA reads TGTGCCAGCAGTCCTGGACAGGGATTTGCTGAAGCTTTCTTT. This chain connects TRBV28 to TRBJ1-1; 8 bases align to TRBD1. From germline, CDR1 is MDHEN and CDR2 SYDVKM. V lost 5 bases and J lost 6; bases outside the gene matches: 8. This CDR3 spans 14 amino acids. Full variable domain (rest looked up from reference TRBV28 and TRBJ1-1): DVKVTQSSRYLVKRTGEKVFLECVQDMDHENMFWYRQDPGLGLRLIYFSYDVKMKEKGDIPEGYSVSREKKERFSLILESASTNQTSMYLCASSPGQGFAEAFFGQGTRLTVV.

The gene calls are TRBV6-5 and TRBJ1-2; TRBD1 matches 10 bases. Trimming removed 2 bases from V and 6 bases from J; junction bases left unmatched: 6. The germline V gene has CDR1 MNHEY and CDR2 SVGAGI. The length of the CDR3 is 15 residues. CDR3 in DNA: TGTGCCAGCAGTTACCTCGGACAGGGGGTGAATGGCTACACCTTC. Encoded protein: CASSYLGQGVNGYTF.